This entry features one T cell receptor (beta chain) sequence. Its antigen remains unidentified. This sample is drawn from a study of shared clonotypes between healthy human individuals. Study overall: Researchers drew samples from a couple of women and a few men aged 18 to 49.

Overall study results and limits: Only blood was sampled; tissue repertoires likely differ.

Splitting of each subset's genomic DNA was done evenly across several immunoSEQ plates. The method was immunoSEQ multiplex PCR; TCRdb's version includes in-frame clones alone and lacks a portion of them. The sample yields roughly 510,000 clones, nearly 80% seen once. CDR3 length: 15 amino acids. J lost 2 bases, V lost 8 bases, and 9 bases had no gene match. CDR1 is MNHNY and CDR2 is SVGAGI in the germline V gene (reference sequence). The unsorted samples had around 100 million PBMCs used for genomic DNA. Sequencing used PBMCs. This sequence joins TRBV6-6 and TRBJ2-1, with 7 bases aligning to TRBD2. This sequence was found in a woman in her thirties or forties in good health. Some clones in this sample may be carry-over from other donors' samples. The DNA for the CDR3 is TGTGCCAGCCTAGACGGGGGGACGGCCTACAATGAGCAGTTCTTC. This codes for CASLDGGTAYNEQFF.